These T cell receptor beta chains were read from a single sample in a study of blood T cell repertoires in COVID-19. Method: immunoSEQ multiplex PCR; TCRdb's copy keeps in-frame clones and lacks some. The table shows approximately 70,000 clones, with roughly two thirds occurring only once. Sequences were obtained from PBMCs or T cells enriched from blood (not recorded which). Every receptor here comes from a woman between 55 and 75 years old who had been exposed to COVID-19. Both conserved end residues are part of each CDR3. Fields, in order: V gene, clone size, CDR3 protein. The size of a clone is reported for some rows only, either as once, few or many, or as a class for expanded clones.

v_gene: TRBV18
abundance: few
CDR3aa: CASSPSTGGGDTQYF

v_gene: TRBV19
abundance: -
CDR3aa: CATQAGATYNEQFF

v_gene: TRBV5-4
abundance: many
CDR3aa: CASSLTGHGYTF

v_gene: TRBV19
abundance: -
CDR3aa: CASSIGTGNEQFF

v_gene: TRBV19
abundance: -
CDR3aa: CASSVPGAPILPQHF

v_gene: TRBV3-1/TRBV3-2
abundance: -
CDR3aa: CASSQGPTRGQPQHF

v_gene: TRBV6-1
abundance: many
CDR3aa: CASSEATTQHF

v_gene: TRBV4-1
abundance: -
CDR3aa: CASSTRTSGSYEQYF

v_gene: TRBV11-2
abundance: -
CDR3aa: CASSFASGKQDTQYF

v_gene: TRBV27
abundance: -
CDR3aa: CASSLGQVNSPLHF

v_gene: TRBV6-6
abundance: -
CDR3aa: CASSLLPGQGNYEQYF

v_gene: TRBV28
abundance: -
CDR3aa: CASSSLTGFNQPQHF

v_gene: TRBV19
abundance: -
CDR3aa: CASTGGGSTDTQYF

v_gene: TRBV6-6
abundance: -
CDR3aa: CASSPEGAGYEQYF

v_gene: TRBV27
abundance: -
CDR3aa: CASSPILMNTEAFF

v_gene: TRBV28
abundance: -
CDR3aa: CASRPGLVYTEAFF

v_gene: TRBV3-1/TRBV3-2
abundance: -
CDR3aa: CASSLGTGAEQFF

v_gene: TRBV30
abundance: -
CDR3aa: CAWRPGQGVVPYAEAFF

v_gene: TRBV7-2
abundance: -
CDR3aa: CASRRAGAQDTQYF

v_gene: TRBV9
abundance: -
CDR3aa: CASRIANTGELFF

v_gene: TRBV9
abundance: -
CDR3aa: CASSAGLAGTYEQYF

v_gene: TRBV28
abundance: -
CDR3aa: CASSRDRVGYGYTF

v_gene: TRBV5-5
abundance: -
CDR3aa: CASSFHPTGVSGANVLTF

v_gene: TRBV5-5
abundance: few
CDR3aa: CASGPLNPIYTDTQYF

v_gene: TRBV12-2
abundance: -
CDR3aa: CASRLGDSGDYNEQFF

v_gene: TRBV30
abundance: -
CDR3aa: CAWSVRTGGFTEAFF

v_gene: TRBV28
abundance: few
CDR3aa: CASSLGRRGGFNSYEQYF

v_gene: TRBV28
abundance: -
CDR3aa: CASSPQGLVRGTEAFF

v_gene: TRBV4-2
abundance: -
CDR3aa: CASSQGSGGPADTQYF

v_gene: TRBV14
abundance: -
CDR3aa: CASSQSYNQPQHF

v_gene: TRBV7-2
abundance: -
CDR3aa: CASSLTGVNTEAFF

v_gene: TRBV19
abundance: -
CDR3aa: CASSVDSRNEQFF

v_gene: TRBV5-4
abundance: -
CDR3aa: CASEGTTHNEQFF

v_gene: TRBV28
abundance: few
CDR3aa: CASSLSGVTEAFF

v_gene: TRBV20-1
abundance: -
CDR3aa: CSASSGKRETQYF

v_gene: TRBV11-2
abundance: -
CDR3aa: CASSPDGDSNQPQHF

v_gene: TRBV7-3
abundance: -
CDR3aa: CASSLGGGFTDTQYF

v_gene: TRBV30
abundance: -
CDR3aa: CACSPWATANTEAFF

v_gene: TRBV5-4
abundance: -
CDR3aa: CATPTRAGGNGYTF

v_gene: TRBV2
abundance: -
CDR3aa: CASSDSDSEQPQHF

v_gene: TRBV30
abundance: -
CDR3aa: CAWSPSVTGELFF